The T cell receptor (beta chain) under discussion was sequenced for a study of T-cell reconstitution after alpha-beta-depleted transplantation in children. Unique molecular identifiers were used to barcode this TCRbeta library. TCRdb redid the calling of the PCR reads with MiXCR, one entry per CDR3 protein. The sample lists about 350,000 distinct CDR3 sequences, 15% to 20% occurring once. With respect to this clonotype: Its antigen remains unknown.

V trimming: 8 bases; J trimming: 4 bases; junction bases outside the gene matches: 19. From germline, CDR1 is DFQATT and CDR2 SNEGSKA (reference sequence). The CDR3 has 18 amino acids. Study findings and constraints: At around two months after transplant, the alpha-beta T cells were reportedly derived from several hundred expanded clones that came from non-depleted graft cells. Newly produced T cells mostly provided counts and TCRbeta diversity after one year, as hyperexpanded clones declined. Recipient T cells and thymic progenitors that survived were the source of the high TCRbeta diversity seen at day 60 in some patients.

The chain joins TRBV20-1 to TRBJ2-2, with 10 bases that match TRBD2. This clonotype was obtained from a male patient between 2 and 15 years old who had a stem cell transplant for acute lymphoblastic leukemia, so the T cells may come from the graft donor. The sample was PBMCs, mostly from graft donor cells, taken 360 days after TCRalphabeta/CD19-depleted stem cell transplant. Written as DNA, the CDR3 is TGCAGTTCTTACCTCGGGGGTCTAGCGGGAGTTAGCACCGGGGAGCTGTTTTTT. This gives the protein CSSYLGGLAGVSTGELFF.